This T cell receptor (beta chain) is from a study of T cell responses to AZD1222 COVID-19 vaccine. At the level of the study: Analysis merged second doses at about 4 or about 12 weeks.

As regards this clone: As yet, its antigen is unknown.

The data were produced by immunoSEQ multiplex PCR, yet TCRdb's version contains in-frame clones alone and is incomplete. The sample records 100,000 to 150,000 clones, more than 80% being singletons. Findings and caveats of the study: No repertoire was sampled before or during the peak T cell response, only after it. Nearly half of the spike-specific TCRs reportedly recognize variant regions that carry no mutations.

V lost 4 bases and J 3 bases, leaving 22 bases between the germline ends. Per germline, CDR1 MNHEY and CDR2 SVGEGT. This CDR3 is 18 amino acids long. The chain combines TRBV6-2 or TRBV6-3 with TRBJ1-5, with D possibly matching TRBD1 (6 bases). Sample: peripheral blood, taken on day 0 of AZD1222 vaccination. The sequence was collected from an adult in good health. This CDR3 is CASSSDLRGARDNQPQHF. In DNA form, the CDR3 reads TGTGCCAGCAGTTCCGACCTCAGGGGAGCTAGGGACAATCAGCCCCAGCATTTT.